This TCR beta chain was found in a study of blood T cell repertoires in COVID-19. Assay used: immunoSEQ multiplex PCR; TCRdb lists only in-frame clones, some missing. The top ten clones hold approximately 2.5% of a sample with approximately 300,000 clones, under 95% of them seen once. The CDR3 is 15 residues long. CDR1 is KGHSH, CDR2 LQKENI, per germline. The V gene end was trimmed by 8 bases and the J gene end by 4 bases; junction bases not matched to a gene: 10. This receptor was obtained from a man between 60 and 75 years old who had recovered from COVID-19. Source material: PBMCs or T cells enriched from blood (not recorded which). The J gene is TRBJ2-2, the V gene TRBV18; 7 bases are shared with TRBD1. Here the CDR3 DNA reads TGTGCCAGCCTGGTCCAGACAGGGAGCACCGGGGAGCTGTTTTTT. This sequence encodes CASLVQTGSTGELFF.